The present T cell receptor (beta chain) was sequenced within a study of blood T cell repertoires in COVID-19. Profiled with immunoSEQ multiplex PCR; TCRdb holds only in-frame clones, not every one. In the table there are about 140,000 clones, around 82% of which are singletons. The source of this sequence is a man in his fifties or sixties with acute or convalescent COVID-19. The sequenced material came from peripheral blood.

The DNA for the CDR3 is TGCGCCAGCAGCTTCAACCCGACAGGGGGCAATGGCTACACCTTC. Protein sequence: CASSFNPTGGNGYTF. V usage is TRBV5-1 and J usage is TRBJ1-2; 10 bases match TRBD1. The CDR3 is 15 residues long. From germline, CDR1 is SGHRS and CDR2 YFSETQ. V dropped 2 bases and J dropped 6; count of bases not matched to a gene: 7.